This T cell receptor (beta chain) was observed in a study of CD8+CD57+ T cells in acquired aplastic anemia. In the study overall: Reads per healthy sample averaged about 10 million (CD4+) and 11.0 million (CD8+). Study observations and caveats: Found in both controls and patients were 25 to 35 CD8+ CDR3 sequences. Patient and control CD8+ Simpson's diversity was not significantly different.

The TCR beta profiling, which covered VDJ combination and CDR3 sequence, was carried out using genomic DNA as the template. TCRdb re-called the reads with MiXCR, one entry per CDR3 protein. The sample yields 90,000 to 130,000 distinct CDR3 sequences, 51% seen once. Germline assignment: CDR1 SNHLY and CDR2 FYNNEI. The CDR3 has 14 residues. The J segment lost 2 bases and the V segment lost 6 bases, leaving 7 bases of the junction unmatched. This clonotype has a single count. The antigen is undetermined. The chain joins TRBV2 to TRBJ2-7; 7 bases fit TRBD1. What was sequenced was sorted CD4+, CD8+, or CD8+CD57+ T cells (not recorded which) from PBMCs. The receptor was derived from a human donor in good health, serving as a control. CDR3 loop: CASRERTGTYEQYF. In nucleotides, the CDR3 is TGTGCCAGCAGAGAGAGGACAGGTACCTACGAGCAGTACTTC.